The rows below give T cell receptor beta chains drawn from one sample of a study of CD8+ T cells in alopecia areata. The repertoire was sequenced with immunoSEQ multiplex PCR; TCRdb's copy has only in-frame clones and lacks some. The data contain about 140,000 clones, 55% of them singletons. The sample was CD4+ T cells sorted from blood. These receptors were taken from a human donor in good health. Each CDR3 is given with its conserved first and last residue. The D gene is left open where the match is weak. Part of the rows lack a size; the others show once, few, many or a class for expanded clones.

J gene,D gene,clone size,V gene,CDR3 protein,CDR3 DNA
TRBJ1-2,-,-,TRBV20-1,CSASRGGYTF,TGCAGTGCTTCCCGAGGGGGCTACACCTTC
TRBJ2-5,TRBD2,few,TRBV5-1,CASSSGGGQETQYF,TGCGCCAGCAGCTCGGGAGGAGGGCAAGAGACCCAGTACTTC
TRBJ2-5,-,-,TRBV15,CATSNLIGGETQYF,TGTGCCACCAGCAACCTCATTGGTGGAGAGACCCAGTACTTC
TRBJ2-1,TRBD2,few,TRBV19,CASSIEPSGRAQGEQFF,TGTGCCAGTAGTATTGAGCCAAGCGGGAGGGCCCAAGGGGAGCAGTTCTTC
TRBJ2-3,TRBD2,few,TRBV29-1,CSVAGGRLAGPTDTQYF,TGCAGCGTTGCCGGAGGGAGACTAGCGGGCCCAACAGATACGCAGTATTTT
TRBJ2-2,TRBD2,few,TRBV29-1,CSVQRENTGELFF,TGCAGCGTTCAGCGGGAGAACACCGGGGAGCTGTTTTTT
TRBJ2-3,TRBD2,-,TRBV2,CASTSSGLSTDTQYF,TGTGCCAGCACCTCTAGCGGACTTAGCACAGATACGCAGTATTTT
TRBJ1-1,-,-,TRBV29-1,CSVDRPPGRAFF,TGCAGCGTTGATAGGCCTCCTGGGCGAGCTTTCTTT
TRBJ2-5,TRBD2,-,TRBV9,CASSGSGTRQETQYF,TGTGCCAGCAGCGGTAGCGGGACAAGACAAGAGACCCAGTACTTC
TRBJ2-1,-,few,TRBV28,CASSYWGMGNEQFF,TGTGCCAGCAGTTATTGGGGTATGGGGAATGAGCAGTTCTTC
TRBJ2-3,-,-,TRBV10-3,CAISEGTSSRTDTQYF,TGTGCCATCAGTGAGGGTACTAGCAGCCGCACAGATACGCAGTATTTT
TRBJ2-5,TRBD1,-,TRBV27,CASSLGTGVETQYF,TGTGCCAGCAGTTTAGGGACAGGGGTTGAGACCCAGTACTTC
TRBJ1-2,TRBD1,many,TRBV5-1,CASSKTGLVVDGYTF,TGCGCCAGCAGCAAGACAGGGTTGGTCGTGGATGGCTACACCTTC
TRBJ1-2,-,-,TRBV28,CASSFGSYGYTF,TGTGCCAGCAGTTTCGGGTCATATGGCTACACCTTC
TRBJ2-7,-,few,TRBV29-1,CSRNGFFVNEQYF,TGCAGCCGAAACGGGTTTTTCGTGAACGAGCAGTACTTC
TRBJ2-1,-,-,TRBV5-1,CASSADLTLWYNEQFF,TGCGCCAGCAGCGCCGACCTGACCCTTTGGTACAATGAGCAGTTCTTC
TRBJ2-3,TRBD2,few,TRBV29-1,CSVDGNLGTSVLDTQYF,TGCAGCGTTGACGGAAACCTAGGCACTAGCGTGTTAGATACGCAGTATTTT
TRBJ2-7,-,-,TRBV29-1,CSVLDNTYEQYF,TGCAGCGTTCTCGACAATACCTACGAGCAGTACTTC
TRBJ1-4,TRBD1,-,TRBV30,CAWGRTGNGEKLFF,TGTGCCTGGGGCCGGACAGGGAATGGAGAAAAACTGTTTTTT
TRBJ1-1,-,-,TRBV11-2,CASSPLVPEAFF,TGTGCCAGCAGCCCTCTGGTGCCAGAAGCTTTCTTT
TRBJ2-4,-,-,TRBV2,CASSEALGPKYF,TGTGCCAGCAGTGAAGCATTGGGCCCAAAGTACTTC
TRBJ1-1,-,few,TRBV7-2,CASSFRSAGRAFF,TGTGCCAGCAGCTTTAGATCGGCGGGGCGAGCTTTCTTT
TRBJ2-1,-,-,TRBV29-1,CSVASVGGAGSYNEQFF,TGCAGCGTGGCTAGCGTGGGAGGTGCCGGCTCCTACAATGAGCAGTTCTTC
TRBJ1-2,-,once,TRBV7-2,CASSLATRDYGYTF,TGTGCCAGCAGCTTAGCAACCCGCGACTATGGCTACACCTTC
TRBJ2-3,TRBD2,-,TRBV27,CASSLNPRGDTQYF,TGTGCCAGCAGTTTAAACCCGCGGGGGGACACGCAGTATTTT
TRBJ2-7,TRBD2,-,TRBV2,CASSRDYSYEQYF,TGTGCCAGCAGCCGGGACTACTCCTACGAGCAGTACTTC
TRBJ2-1,TRBD2,once,TRBV7-8,CASSLALRGLAGAYNEQFF,TGTGCCAGCAGCTTAGCCTTGCGGGGACTAGCGGGAGCCTACAATGAGCAGTTCTTC
TRBJ2-7,-,-,TRBV6-6,CASSALDEQYF,TGTGCCAGCAGTGCCCTAGACGAGCAGTACTTC
TRBJ1-2,TRBD1,-,TRBV2,CASAGQGAVGYTF,TGTGCCAGCGCCGGACAGGGGGCGGTGGGCTACACCTTC
TRBJ1-5,-,few,TRBV4-2,CASSQDVLESHQPQHF,TGTGCCAGCAGCCAAGATGTCCTGGAAAGTCATCAGCCCCAGCATTTT
TRBJ2-5,TRBD2,-,TRBV10-3,CAISEASGRPGTEETQYF,TGTGCCATCAGTGAGGCTAGCGGGAGACCAGGGACCGAAGAGACCCAGTACTTC
TRBJ1-2,TRBD1,-,TRBV7-9,CASSPGQRRNYGYTF,TGTGCCAGCAGCCCGGGACAGCGTCGGAACTATGGCTACACCTTC
TRBJ2-7,TRBD2,-,TRBV30,CAWSVGLAGPTYEQYF,TGTGCCTGGAGTGTCGGGCTAGCGGGCCCAACCTACGAGCAGTACTTC
TRBJ2-4,-,-,TRBV29-1,CSARVGGAKNIQYF,TGCAGCGCCCGAGTGGGGGGAGCCAAAAACATTCAGTACTTC
TRBJ2-7,TRBD2,-,TRBV30,CAWSVSGNPYEQYF,TGTGCCTGGAGTGTTAGCGGGAACCCCTACGAGCAGTACTTC
TRBJ1-2,-,few,TRBV30,CAWGSQGGGGYTF,TGTGCCTGGGGATCACAGGGAGGAGGTGGCTACACCTTC
TRBJ2-1,TRBD2,-,TRBV5-1,CASSLELAGTGEQFF,TGCGCCAGCAGCTTGGAACTAGCGGGAACGGGTGAGCAGTTCTTC
TRBJ1-2,-,once,TRBV5-1,CASSLAGGQNYGYTF,TGCGCCAGCAGCTTGGCCGGCGGGCAAAACTATGGCTACACCTTC
TRBJ2-7,TRBD1,-,TRBV4-2,CASSQDGTGTSYEQYF,TGTGCCAGCAGCCAAGATGGGACAGGGACCTCCTACGAGCAGTACTTC
TRBJ1-1,-,-,TRBV5-1,CASSPVMNTEAFF,TGCGCCAGCAGCCCGGTCATGAACACTGAAGCTTTCTTT
TRBJ1-1,TRBD1,-,TRBV5-1,CASSWTGGDTEAFF,TGCGCCAGCAGCTGGACAGGAGGAGACACTGAAGCTTTCTTT
TRBJ2-2,-,-,TRBV29-1,CSVSTGTDTGELFF,TGCAGCGTTAGTACGGGTACGGACACCGGGGAGCTGTTTTTT
TRBJ2-7,TRBD1,-,TRBV29-1,CSVVEGQGVLYEQYF,TGCAGCGTTGTCGAGGGACAGGGCGTACTTTACGAGCAGTACTTC
TRBJ2-3,-,-,TRBV11-2,CASSLIDRRDTQYF,TGTGCCAGCAGCTTAATCGACCGTAGGGATACGCAGTATTTT
TRBJ1-4,-,few,TRBV30,CAWSDGAANEKLFF,TGTGCCTGGAGTGACGGGGCCGCCAATGAAAAACTGTTTTTT
TRBJ2-2,TRBD1,-,TRBV5-1,CASSLEWTGVTGELFF,TGCGCCAGCAGCCTAGAATGGACAGGGGTAACCGGGGAGCTGTTTTTT
TRBJ2-7,-,once,TRBV25-1,CASSLQGTYEQYF,TGTGCCAGCAGCCTACAGGGAACTTACGAGCAGTACTTC
TRBJ2-5,TRBD1,few,TRBV2,CASSRDRGHGETQYF,TGTGCCAGCAGTCGGGACAGGGGTCATGGGGAGACCCAGTACTTC